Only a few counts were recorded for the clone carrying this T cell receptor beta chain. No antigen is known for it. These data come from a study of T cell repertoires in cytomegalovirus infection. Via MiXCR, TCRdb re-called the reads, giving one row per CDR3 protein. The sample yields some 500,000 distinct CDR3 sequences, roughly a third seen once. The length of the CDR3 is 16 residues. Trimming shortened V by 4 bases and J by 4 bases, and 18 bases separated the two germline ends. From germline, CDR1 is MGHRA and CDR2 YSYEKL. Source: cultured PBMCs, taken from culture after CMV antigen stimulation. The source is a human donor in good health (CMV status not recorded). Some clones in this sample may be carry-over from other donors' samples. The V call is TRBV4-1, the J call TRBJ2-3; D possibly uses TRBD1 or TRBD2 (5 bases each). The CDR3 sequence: CASSLPGKGTADTQYF. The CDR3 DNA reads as TGCGCCAGCAGCCTACCTGGGAAGGGGACGGCAGATACGCAGTATTTT.